The sequence of this T cell receptor beta chain was determined in a study of T cell responses to AZD1222 COVID-19 vaccine. To note about this clone: No antigen is known for it.

Some second doses came at about 4 weeks and others at about 12 weeks; these were pooled. The assay was immunoSEQ multiplex PCR, and TCRdb's table has in-frame clones only and misses some. In the table there are about 180,000 clones, about 90% of which are singletons. Study-wide results and limits: Among vaccine-associated CD4 TCRs, coverage spanned spike, with dominance at 160-218 and 743-854. Clonal diversity may have been underestimated, and the donors were mostly white British, with more females than males. Spike-specific TCR repertoires showed rising breadth and depth after two AZD1222 doses.

Sample: peripheral blood, taken 28 days after the second AZD1222 dose. This receptor was taken from an adult who received the AZD1222 COVID-19 vaccine.

For the CDR3, the DNA is TGTGCCAGCAGCCTACAGGGGTTTGACAATGAGCAGTTCTTC. Its translation: CASSLQGFDNEQFF. V and J are TRBV7-3 and TRBJ2-1, with 7 positions matching TRBD1. Germline CDR1 is SGHTA and CDR2 is FQGTGA. This CDR3 is 14 amino acids long. The J segment lost 5 bases and the V segment lost 5 bases, leaving 6 bases of the junction unmatched.